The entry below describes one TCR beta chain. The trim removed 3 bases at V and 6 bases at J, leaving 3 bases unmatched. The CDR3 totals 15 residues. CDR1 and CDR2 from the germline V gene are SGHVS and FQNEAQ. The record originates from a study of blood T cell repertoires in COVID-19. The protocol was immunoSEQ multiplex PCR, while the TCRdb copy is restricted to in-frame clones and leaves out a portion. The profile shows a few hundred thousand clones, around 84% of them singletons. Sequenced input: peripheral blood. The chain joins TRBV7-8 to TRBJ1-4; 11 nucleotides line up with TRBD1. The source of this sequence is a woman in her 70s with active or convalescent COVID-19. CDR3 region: CASSLGQGVYEKLFF. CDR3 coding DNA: TGTGCCAGCAGCTTGGGACAGGGGGTGTATGAAAAACTGTTTTTT.